This is a list of T cell receptor beta chains from one sample in a study of cytomegalovirus exposure and HLA in healthy donors. The table came from immunoSEQ multiplex PCR; TCRdb's copy has only in-frame clones and leaves some out. The sample shows 70,000 to 100,000 clones, 80% of them seen only once. The sample taken for sequencing was PBMCs. The receptors originated from a woman aged 45-65 years in good health and CMV-seropositive. Each CDR3 is given without its conserved first and last residue. Fields, in order: clone size, V gene, CDR3 protein. Rows give clone size only sometimes, using once, few, many, or a class for an expanded clone.

NA	TRBV11-3	ASSLEYMNTEAF
NA	TRBV30	ASDPLRYGYT
NA	TRBV5-1	ASSSMGQGLNYGYT
NA	TRBV5-1	ASSPSAGGPNEQF
NA	TRBV6-1	ASTKLRTENYGYT
NA	TRBV30	ACSWDNAYNEQF
NA	TRBV6-5	ASRAGGSNEQF
NA	TRBV5-1	ASSPPSQSTDTQY
NA	TRBV5-1	ASSVGVNSGTGGSKRYGYT
NA	TRBV21-1	ASRIGSREVSWGYT
few	TRBV5-4	ASSFDRLYGYT
NA	TRBV2	ASSEASGNNEQF
NA	TRBV5-1	ASSLRFSAGGPVTDTQY
few	TRBV6-4	ASAYRDQETQY
NA	TRBV27	ASRVGGGTGELF
NA	TRBV27	ASSLVGQPQH
NA	TRBV7-3	ASSPVGSPTQY
NA	TRBV18	ASSRQGNYGYT
NA	TRBV21-1	AGGQGAVTEAF
NA	TRBV9	ASSVDSGGVETQY
NA	TRBV30	AWGGFTEAF
NA	TRBV30	ACRTGGEKLF
few	TRBV5-5	ASSPIGTSGVNTGELF
NA	TRBV30	AWSEDRYQPQH
NA	TRBV30	AWSTHRSTNEKLF
NA	TRBV18	ASSPLPGNSYEQY
NA	TRBV27	ASSSLVEGRNEQF
NA	TRBV28	ASSFVGGTSGRGAYNEQF
NA	TRBV6-1	ASSEGTVSNQPQH
NA	TRBV7-9	ASSLQTGGQETQY
NA	TRBV7-9	ASTGGGPHTGELF
NA	TRBV6-1	ASSYGGRNEQY
NA	TRBV13	ASSLGTDRDGEKLF
NA	TRBV27	ASSFGDRVYGYT
NA	TRBV18	ASSPPTREEQF
NA	TRBV7-9	ASSRGGPHEQY
NA	TRBV5-1	ASSPGTAEETQY
NA	TRBV5-1	ASWGTSPTGGANVLT
NA	TRBV19	ASSILAGGRETQY
NA	TRBV19	ASNYAQPAEKLF
NA	TRBV5-1	ASSRGQDKQY
NA	TRBV5-4	ASSLGLAGFEQF